Sequencing of this T cell receptor (beta chain) was carried out in a study of response to subunit inactivated influenza vaccine. Germline CDR1 reads MNHNS; CDR2 reads SASEGT. With 3 bases removed from V and 1 base from J, the gap between germline ends came to 13 bases. The CDR3 is made up of 16 amino acids. A remark on this clonotype: No antigen is known for it.

TCRdb reprocessed the RT-PCR reads via MiXCR and lists one record per CDR3 protein. The profile shows 500,000 to 600,000 distinct CDR3 sequences, 6.5% to 8% of them singletons. Study-wide results and caveats: A suggestion made by the authors is that each seasonal influenza vaccination recruits few new T cells.

The sequence was collected from a man in his fifties or sixties who received an inactivated influenza vaccine. Material: PBMCs from blood, obtained roughly 24 months after vaccination. V is TRBV6-1 and J is TRBJ1-3; D is unclear. CDR3 nucleotides: TGTGCCAGCAGTGATCGACTGACGCCATCTGGAAACACCATATATTTT. Translated: CASSDRLTPSGNTIYF.